Shown below are 22 T cell receptor beta chains from a single sample sequenced in a study of blood T cell repertoires in COVID-19. The repertoire was sequenced with immunoSEQ multiplex PCR; TCRdb's copy has only in-frame clones and lacks some. The sample has more than 15,000 clones, roughly four fifths seen once. What was sequenced was peripheral blood. The source is an elderly man with active COVID-19.

This sequence joins TRBV7-2 and TRBJ1-2; D may be TRBD1 (5 bases). The germline V gene encodes CDR1 SGHTA and CDR2 FQGNSA. Trimming left V 8 bases short and J 9 bases short, with 16 bases between. This CDR3 is 12 amino acids long. The CDR3 sequence: CASAPDSFSYTF. CDR3 nucleotide sequence: TGTGCCAGCGCCCCCGACAGTTTCAGCTACACCTTC. Complete variable domain (other parts from reference TRBV7-2 and TRBJ1-2): GAGVSQSPSNKVTEKGKDVELRCDPISGHTALYWYRQSLGQGLEFLIYFQGNSAPDKSGLPSDRFSAERTGGSVSTLTIQRTQQEDSAVYLCASAPDSFSYTFGSGTRLTVV.

J is TRBJ2-5 and V is TRBV5-4; no clear D. This CDR3 region has 14 residues. Trimming left V 1 base short and J 5 bases short, with 12 bases between. In germline, CDR1 is SGHNT, CDR2 YYREEE (reference sequence). The CDR3 here is CASSLSSVRETQYF. The CDR3 DNA is TGTGCCAGCAGCTTGTCGTCGGTTCGGGAGACCCAGTACTTC.

This clone was counted a single time. This chain joins TRBV19 and TRBJ2-1, with TRBD2 matching over 10 bases. The junction had 5 bases not matched to a gene; V was cut back by 5 bases and J by 4 bases. The CDR3 consists of 15 residues. Germline CDR1 and CDR2: LNHDA and SQIVND (reference sequence). CDR3 sequence: CASSLAGEAYNEQFF. Here the CDR3 DNA reads TGTGCCAGTAGTCTAGCGGGGGAAGCGTACAATGAGCAGTTCTTC.

The gene calls are TRBV29-1 and TRBJ2-7; perhaps TRBD2 as D (5 bases). Germline V gives CDR1 SQVTM, CDR2 ANQGSEA. The V and J ends lost 5 bases and 0 bases respectively, with 8 bases between them. This CDR3 has 12 residues. The CDR3 region is CSVLRDSYEQYF. In DNA form, the CDR3 reads TGCAGCGTTCTACGGGACTCCTACGAGCAGTACTTC.

The V and J genes are TRBV4-3 and TRBJ2-6, with D possibly TRBD2 on 6 matching bases. The CDR3 is 18 amino acids. Germline V lookup: CDR1 LGHNA, CDR2 YSLEER. Trimming took 3 bases from V and 1 from J, leaving 16 bases between them. The CDR3 reads CASSQIGTGASGANVLTF. Here the CDR3 DNA reads TGCGCCAGCAGCCAGATCGGGACTGGGGCTTCTGGGGCCAACGTCCTGACTTTC.

The chain links TRBV28 to TRBJ2-3; 9 bases are a match to TRBD1. Trimming removed 1 base from V and 0 bases from J; junction bases left unmatched: 5. In germline, CDR1 is MDHEN, CDR2 SYDVKM. CDR3 size: 17 residues. CDR3 DNA: TGTGCCAGCAGTTTATTGGGGACAGGGCCCAGCACAGATACGCAGTATTTT. It specifies CASSLLGTGPSTDTQYF.

The V call is TRBV4-1, the J call TRBJ2-7, with D maybe TRBD2 (6 bases). This CDR3 is 18 amino acids long. Germline lookup yields CDR1 MGHRA and CDR2 YSYEKL. V was pared by 4 bases and J by 0 bases, with 22 bases between. CDR3 in DNA: TGCGCCAGCAGCCCGGGAGTCCCCTTTCCCTTCAACTCCTACGAGCAGTACTTC. It specifies CASSPGVPFPFNSYEQYF.

The rearrangement links TRBV19 to TRBJ2-2; 8 bases are shared with TRBD2. Unmatched junction bases numbered 6, after V lost 3 bases and J lost 6 bases. Germline assignment: CDR1 LNHDA and CDR2 SQIVND (reference sequence). CDR3 length equals 15 residues. CDR3 loop: CASSITGREAGELFF. CDR3 sequence (DNA): TGTGCCAGTAGTATCACCGGGAGGGAGGCCGGGGAGCTGTTTTTT.

The gene calls are TRBV29-1 and TRBJ2-7, with a tentative D call TRBD1 (6 bases). The CDR3 length is 10 residues. Germline V gives CDR1 SQVTM, CDR2 ANQGSEA. V was trimmed by 7 bases and J by 6 bases, leaving 10 bases between them. CDR3 nucleotides: TGCAGCGCTACAGGGCGCGAGCAGTACTTC. It yields the protein CSATGREQYF.

V gene TRBV28 combines with J gene TRBJ2-1; 7 bases map to TRBD2. The CDR3 covers 14 residues. V shed 3 bases, J shed 6 bases, and the junction held 5 bases outside the gene matches. Germline loops: CDR1 MDHEN, CDR2 SYDVKM. The CDR3 region is CASSFPTSFNEQFF. The CDR3 region has the DNA TGTGCCAGCAGTTTTCCGACTAGCTTCAATGAGCAGTTCTTC.

The chain employs TRBV27 and TRBJ2-7; no definite D call. Germline CDR1 reads MNHEY; CDR2 reads SMNVEV (reference sequence). The ends were cut back, 4 bases at V and 3 bases at J, with 10 bases in the middle. The CDR3 is 13 amino acids. The chain's CDR3 is CASSWHAGYEQYF. The CDR3 DNA reads TGTGCCAGCAGTTGGCATGCAGGCTACGAGCAGTACTTC.

The rearrangement links TRBV5-1 to TRBJ1-4; D is unresolved. Germline CDR1 reads SGHRS; CDR2 reads YFSETQ. This CDR3 has 14 amino acids. V lost 2 bases and J lost 0, with 5 bases in between. CDR3 DNA: TGCGCCAGCAGCTTTGGAGCAACTAATGAAAAACTGTTTTTT. Translating gives CASSFGATNEKLFF.

The chain recombines TRBV25-1 with TRBJ2-5; 7 bases fit TRBD1. V was clipped by 7 bases and J by 2 bases; unmatched bases: 7. From germline, CDR1 is MGHDK and CDR2 SYGVNS. This CDR3 has 14 residues. This CDR3 reads CASTYGTAQETQYF. CDR3 sequence (DNA): TGTGCCAGCACCTACGGGACAGCTCAAGAGACCCAGTACTTC.

The rearrangement joins TRBV7-2 to TRBJ2-5, with 9 bases lining up with TRBD1. This CDR3 has 14 amino acids. Germline lookup yields CDR1 SGHTA and CDR2 FQGNSA. The trim removed 3 bases at V and 5 bases at J, leaving 4 bases unmatched. The CDR3 coding sequence is TGTGCCAGCAGCTTGGCCGGGACAGGGGAGACCCAGTACTTC. This gives the protein CASSLAGTGETQYF.

This clone was found once. The chain uses TRBV5-1 and TRBJ1-1, with D hard to call. The length of the CDR3 is 13 residues. Between the trimmed V and J ends, which lost 1 base and 5 bases, there was a span of 9 bases. CDR1 is SGHRS and CDR2 is YFSETQ in the germline V gene. CDR3 nucleotide sequence: TGCGCCAGCAGCTTGAGGTCGGGGACTGAAGCTTTCTTT. Translating gives CASSLRSGTEAFF.

CDR3 coding DNA: TGTGCCAGCGGAGACAGGGTAACTGAAGCTTTCTTT. The encoded protein is CASGDRVTEAFF. The V gene is TRBV2, the J gene TRBJ1-1; 7 bases fit TRBD1. Germline assignment: CDR1 SNHLY and CDR2 FYNNEI. The CDR3 sequence is 12 residues long. V trimming: 8 bases; J trimming: 5 bases; junction bases outside the gene matches: 5.

The V and J genes are TRBV29-1 and TRBJ2-5; perhaps TRBD2 as D (6 bases). The V gene lost 6 bases and the J gene lost 4 bases, with 12 bases spanning the gap. The CDR3 is made up of 12 amino acids. CDR1 SQVTM and CDR2 ANQGSEA come from the germline V gene. This chain's CDR3 is CSVSTSPETQYF. The DNA for the CDR3 is TGCAGCGTCTCCACTAGCCCAGAGACCCAGTACTTC.

The V gene is TRBV9, the J gene TRBJ1-1; weak D call: TRBD1 (6 bases). Germline CDR1 SGDLS, CDR2 YYNGEE. With 4 bases removed from V and 1 base from J, the gap between germline ends came to 14 bases. The CDR3 is 15 amino acids. The CDR3 bases are TGTGCCAGCAGCACAGATATCAGGGGGAACACTGAAGCTTTCTTT. Encoded protein: CASSTDIRGNTEAFF.

This clone was found once. The chain recombines TRBV7-9 with TRBJ2-1; no clear D gene. This CDR3 has 12 amino acids. Deletions cut 4 bases from V and 10 bases from J, with 11 bases between. The germline V gene has CDR1 SEHNR and CDR2 FQNEAQ (reference sequence). In nucleotides, the CDR3 is TGTGCCAGCAGCTCCCTCCCCCAGGAGCAGTTCTTC. It codes for CASSSLPQEQFF.

The chain has TRBV5-5 and TRBJ2-5; the D gene is possibly TRBD2 (6 bases). Germline V CDR1 and CDR2: SGHKS, YYEKEE (reference sequence). The CDR3 consists of 15 residues. V was trimmed by 7 bases and J by 2 bases, leaving 18 bases between them. The chain's CDR3 is CASARERGTQETQYF. In nucleotides, the CDR3 is TGTGCCAGCGCACGGGAACGGGGGACGCAAGAGACCCAGTACTTC. Using reference TRBV5-5 and TRBJ2-5 for the parts outside the CDR3, the full variable domain is DAGVTQSPTHLIKTRGQQVTLRCSPISGHKSVSWYQQVLGQGPQFIFQYYEKEERGRGNFPDRFSARQFPNYSSELNVNALLLGDSALYLCASARERGTQETQYFGPGTRLLVL.

This clone occurred a few times. This chain uses TRBV9 with TRBJ2-3; 9 bases map to TRBD2. Germline V gene sequence: CDR1 SGDLS, CDR2 YYNGEE. The CDR3 is 19 amino acids. V shed 3 bases, J shed 2 bases, and the junction held 16 bases outside the gene matches. CDR3 sequence: CASSAEDSGSGGVTDTQYF. The CDR3 DNA follows: TGTGCCAGCAGCGCGGAAGATAGCGGGAGCGGGGGAGTCACAGATACGCAGTATTTT.

This CDR3 reads CASSDSGRRTDTQYF. CDR3 bases: TGTGCCAGCAGTGATAGCGGGAGGCGCACAGATACGCAGTATTTT. The rearrangement uses TRBV6-1 and TRBJ2-3; 10 bases are shared with TRBD2. The CDR3 consists of 15 residues. Looked up from germline, CDR1 is MNHNS and CDR2 is SASEGT. V was clipped by 3 bases and J by 1 base; unmatched bases: 1.